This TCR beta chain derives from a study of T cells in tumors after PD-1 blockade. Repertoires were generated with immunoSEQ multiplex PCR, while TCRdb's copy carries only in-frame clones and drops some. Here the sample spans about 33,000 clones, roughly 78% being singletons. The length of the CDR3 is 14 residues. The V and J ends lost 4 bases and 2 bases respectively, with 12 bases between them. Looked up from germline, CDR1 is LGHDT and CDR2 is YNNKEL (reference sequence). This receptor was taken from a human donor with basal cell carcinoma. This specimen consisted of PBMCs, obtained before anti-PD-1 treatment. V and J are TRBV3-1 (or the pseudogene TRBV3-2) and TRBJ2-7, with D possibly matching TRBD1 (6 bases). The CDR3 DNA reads TGTGCCAGCAGCCCCCGGGACAAGACCTACGAGCAGTACTTC. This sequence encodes CASSPRDKTYEQYF.